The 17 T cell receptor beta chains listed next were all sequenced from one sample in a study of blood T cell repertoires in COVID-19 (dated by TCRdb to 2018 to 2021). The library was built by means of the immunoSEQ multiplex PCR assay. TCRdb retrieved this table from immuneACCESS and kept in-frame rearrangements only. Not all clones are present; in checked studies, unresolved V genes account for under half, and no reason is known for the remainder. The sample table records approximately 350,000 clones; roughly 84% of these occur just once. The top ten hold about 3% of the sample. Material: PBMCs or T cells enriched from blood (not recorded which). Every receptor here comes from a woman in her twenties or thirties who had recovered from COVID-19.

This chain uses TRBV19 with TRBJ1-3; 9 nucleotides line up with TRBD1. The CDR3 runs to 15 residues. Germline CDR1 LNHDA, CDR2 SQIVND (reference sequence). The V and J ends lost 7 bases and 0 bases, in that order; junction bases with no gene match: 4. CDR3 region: CASTAGQGSGNTIYF. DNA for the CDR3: TGTGCCAGTACCGCGGGACAGGGCTCTGGAAACACCATATATTTT.

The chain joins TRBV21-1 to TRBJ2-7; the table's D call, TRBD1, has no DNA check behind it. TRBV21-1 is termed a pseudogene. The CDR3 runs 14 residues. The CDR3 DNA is TGTGCCAGCAGCAAAGGAGGACAGAACTACGAGCAGTACTTC. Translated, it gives CASSKGGQNYEQYF.

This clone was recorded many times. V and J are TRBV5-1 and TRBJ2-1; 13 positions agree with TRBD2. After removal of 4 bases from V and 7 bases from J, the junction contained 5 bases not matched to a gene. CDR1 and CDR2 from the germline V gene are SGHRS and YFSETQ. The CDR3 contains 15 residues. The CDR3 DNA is TGCGCCAGCAGCGTCGGGACTAGCGGGAAGAATGAGCAGTTCTTC. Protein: CASSVGTSGKNEQFF.

CDR3 sequence: CASSQRGDSDTGELFF. The CDR3 nucleotides are TGTGCCAGCAGCCAACGCGGGGACAGCGACACCGGGGAGCTGTTTTTT. The chain uses TRBV5-5 and TRBJ2-2; D perhaps matches TRBD1 (7 bases). This CDR3 region has 16 residues. Trimming pared 4 bases from V and 3 bases from J, leaving 16 bases between. The germline V gene encodes CDR1 SGHKS and CDR2 YYEKEE (reference sequence).

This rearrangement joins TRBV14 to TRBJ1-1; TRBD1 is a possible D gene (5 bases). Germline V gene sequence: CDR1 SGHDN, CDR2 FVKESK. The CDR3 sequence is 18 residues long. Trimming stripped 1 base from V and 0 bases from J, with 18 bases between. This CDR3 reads CASSQGGGYRSMNTEAFF. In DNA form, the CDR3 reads TGTGCCAGCAGCCAAGGCGGAGGGTACAGGAGTATGAACACTGAAGCTTTCTTT.

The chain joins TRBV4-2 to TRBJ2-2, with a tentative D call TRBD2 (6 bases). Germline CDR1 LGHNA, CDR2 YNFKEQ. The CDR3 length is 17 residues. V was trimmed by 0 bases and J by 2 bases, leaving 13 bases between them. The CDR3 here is CASSQERAGFNTGELFF. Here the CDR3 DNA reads TGTGCCAGCAGCCAAGAGCGGGCGGGATTTAACACCGGGGAGCTGTTTTTT.

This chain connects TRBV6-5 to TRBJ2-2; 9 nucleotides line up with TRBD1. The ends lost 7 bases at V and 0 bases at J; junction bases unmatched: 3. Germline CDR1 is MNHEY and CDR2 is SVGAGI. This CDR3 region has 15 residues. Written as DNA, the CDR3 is TGTGCCAGCACCCGACAGGGGGCGAACACCGGGGAGCTGTTTTTT. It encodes CASTRQGANTGELFF.

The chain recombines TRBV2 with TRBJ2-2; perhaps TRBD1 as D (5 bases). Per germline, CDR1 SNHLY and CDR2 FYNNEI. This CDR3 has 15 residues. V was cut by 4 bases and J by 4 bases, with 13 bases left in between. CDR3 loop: CASSVQGEATGELFF. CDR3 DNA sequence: TGTGCCAGCAGTGTGCAGGGCGAGGCCACCGGGGAGCTGTTTTTT.

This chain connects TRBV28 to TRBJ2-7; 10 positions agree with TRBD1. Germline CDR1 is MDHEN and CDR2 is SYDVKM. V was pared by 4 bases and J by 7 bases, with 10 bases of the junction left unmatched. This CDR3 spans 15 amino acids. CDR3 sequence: CASSSSGTGVREQYF. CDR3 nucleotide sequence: TGTGCCAGCAGTTCTTCCGGGACAGGGGTCCGGGAGCAGTACTTC.

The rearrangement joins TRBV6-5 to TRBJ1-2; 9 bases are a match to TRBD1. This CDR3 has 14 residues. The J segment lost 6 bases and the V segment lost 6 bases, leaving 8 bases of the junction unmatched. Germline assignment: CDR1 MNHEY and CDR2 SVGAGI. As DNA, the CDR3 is TGTGCCAGCAGGGGGGACAGGGTGGGCGATGGCTACACCTTC. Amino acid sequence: CASRGDRVGDGYTF.

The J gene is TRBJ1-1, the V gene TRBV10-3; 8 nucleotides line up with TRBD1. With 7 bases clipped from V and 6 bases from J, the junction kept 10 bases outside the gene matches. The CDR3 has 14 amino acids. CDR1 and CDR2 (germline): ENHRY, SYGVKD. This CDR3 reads CAITSDRDGSEAFF. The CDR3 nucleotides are TGTGCCATCACCTCGGACAGGGATGGCTCTGAAGCTTTCTTT.

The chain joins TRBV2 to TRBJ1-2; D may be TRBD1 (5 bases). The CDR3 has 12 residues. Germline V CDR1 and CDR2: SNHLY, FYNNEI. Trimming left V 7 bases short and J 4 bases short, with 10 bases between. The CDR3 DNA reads TGTGCCAGCACTGGAGGGGCCTATGGCTACACCTTC. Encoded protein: CASTGGAYGYTF.

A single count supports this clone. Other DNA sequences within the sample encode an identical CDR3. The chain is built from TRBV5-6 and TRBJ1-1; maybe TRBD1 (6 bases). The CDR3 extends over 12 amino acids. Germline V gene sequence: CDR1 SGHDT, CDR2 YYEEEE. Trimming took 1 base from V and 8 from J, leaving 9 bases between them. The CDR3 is CASSLLGGEAFF. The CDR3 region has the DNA TGTGCCAGCAGCTTGTTAGGGGGAGAAGCTTTCTTT.

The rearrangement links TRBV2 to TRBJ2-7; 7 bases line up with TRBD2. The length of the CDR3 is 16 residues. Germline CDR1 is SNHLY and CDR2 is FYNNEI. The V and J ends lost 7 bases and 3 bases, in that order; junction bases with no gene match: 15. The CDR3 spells CASIVYPGGSFYEQYF. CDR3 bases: TGTGCCAGCATTGTTTACCCAGGCGGGAGTTTCTACGAGCAGTACTTC.

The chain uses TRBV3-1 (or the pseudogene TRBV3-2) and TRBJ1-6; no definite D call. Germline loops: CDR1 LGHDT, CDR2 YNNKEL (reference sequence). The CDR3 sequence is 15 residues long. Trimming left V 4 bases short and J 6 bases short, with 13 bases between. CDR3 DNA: TGTGCCAGCAGCCCCAGTTCGGGAGTTAATTCACCCCTCCACTTT. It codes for CASSPSSGVNSPLHF.

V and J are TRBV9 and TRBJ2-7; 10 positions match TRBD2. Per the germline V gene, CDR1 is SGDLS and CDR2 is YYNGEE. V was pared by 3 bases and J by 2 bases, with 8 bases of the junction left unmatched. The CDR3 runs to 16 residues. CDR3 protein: CASSDRGLASPYEQYF. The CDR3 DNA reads TGTGCCAGCAGCGACCGGGGACTAGCGAGCCCCTACGAGCAGTACTTC.

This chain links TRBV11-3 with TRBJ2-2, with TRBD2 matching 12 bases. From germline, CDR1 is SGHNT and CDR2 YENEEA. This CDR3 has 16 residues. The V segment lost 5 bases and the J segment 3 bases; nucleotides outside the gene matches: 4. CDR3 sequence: CASSQTSGGYTGELFF. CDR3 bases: TGTGCCAGCAGCCAGACTAGCGGGGGCTACACCGGGGAGCTGTTTTTT.